This T cell receptor (beta chain) was identified in a study of cytomegalovirus exposure and HLA in healthy donors. J was trimmed by 4 bases and V by 0 bases; bases with no gene match: 9. This CDR3 is 16 amino acids long. Germline CDR1 reads SGHKS; CDR2 reads YYEKEE (reference sequence). In the PCR, 60 Vbeta and 13 Jbeta primers were used. Generated by immunoSEQ multiplex PCR, the TCRdb table keeps only in-frame clones and is missing some. The data show about 120,000 clones, with 77% seen just once and about 4.3% held by the top ten. The clonotype comes from a male donor in good health and CMV-seropositive. V usage is TRBV5-5 and J usage is TRBJ2-7, with TRBD2 matching 8 bases. Sequencing was performed on PBMCs. The CDR3 region has the DNA TGTGCCAGCAGCTTGGTCCGGGGGGGTTTAAGGTACGAGCAGTACTTC. Translating it yields CASSLVRGGLRYEQYF.